The clone carrying this T cell receptor beta chain came up a few times. V was shortened by 2 bases and J by 7 bases, with 21 bases between the two germline ends. Germline CDR1 and CDR2: ENHRY and SYGVKD. The CDR3 is 16 residues long. These data belong to a study of beta chain features in type 1 diabetes. The entirety of the isolated RNA underwent reverse transcription, so expressed TCRB transcripts were sequenced. This table comes from immunoSEQ multiplex PCR, and its TCRdb copy is limited to in-frame clones, with some not included. The sample includes 900,000 or so clones, 17% seen only once; the top ten take 0.02% to 0.03%.

This TCR derives from a young woman in good health. The V gene is TRBV10-3, the J gene TRBJ2-7; D is perhaps TRBD1 (7 bases). Sequenced sample: naive CD4+ T cells from blood. The CDR3 loop reads CAISEATRGGAGEQYF. DNA for the CDR3: TGTGCCATCAGTGAGGCAACCCGAGGGGGCGCGGGGGAGCAGTACTTC.